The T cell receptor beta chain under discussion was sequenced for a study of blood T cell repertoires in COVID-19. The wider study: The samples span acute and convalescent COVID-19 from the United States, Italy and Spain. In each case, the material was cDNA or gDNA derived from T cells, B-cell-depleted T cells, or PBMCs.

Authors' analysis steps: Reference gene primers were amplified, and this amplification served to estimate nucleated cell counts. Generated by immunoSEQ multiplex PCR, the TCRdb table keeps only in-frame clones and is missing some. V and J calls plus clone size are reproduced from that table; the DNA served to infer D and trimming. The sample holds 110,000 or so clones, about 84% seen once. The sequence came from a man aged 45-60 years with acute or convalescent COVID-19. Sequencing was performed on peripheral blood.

CDR3 in amino acids: CASRTDRGPHQPQHF. The CDR3 DNA sequence: TGTGCCAGCAGAACCGACAGGGGCCCTCACCAGCCCCAGCATTTT. This chain connects TRBV28 to TRBJ1-5; 8 nucleotides agree with TRBD1. The CDR3 has 15 residues. Germline lookup yields CDR1 MDHEN and CDR2 SYDVKM. V lost 6 bases to trimming and J lost 7 bases; unmatched junction nucleotides: 11.